This T cell receptor beta chain was retrieved from a study of blood T cell repertoires in COVID-19. Across the study: The samples span acute and convalescent COVID-19 from the United States, Italy and Spain.

Sequencing used immunoSEQ multiplex PCR; TCRdb keeps in-frame clones, though not all of them. The top ten clones hold less than 6.5% of a sample with fewer than 400,000 clones, 88% of them seen once. Sequencing was done on a sample of PBMCs or T cells enriched from blood (not recorded which). The sequence derives from a man between 25 and 39 years old who had recovered from COVID-19.

CDR3 sequence reads: CASSNGTVYIGGYTF. CDR3 sequence (DNA): TGTGCCAGCAGCAATGGGACAGTTTACATTGGTGGCTACACCTTC. The chain is built from TRBV5-4 and TRBJ1-2; TRBD1 matches at 7 bases. V gave up 4 bases and J gave up 7 bases; unmatched junction bases: 13. The germline gives CDR1 SGHNT, CDR2 YYREEE (reference sequence). The CDR3 runs 15 residues.